What follows are 3 T cell receptor beta chains derived from one specimen sequenced in a study of cytomegalovirus exposure and HLA in healthy donors (TCRdb year 2017). Receptor libraries were prepared by the immunoSEQ multiplex PCR assay. For the multiplex PCR, a mixture combining 60 forward primers for TCR Vbeta segments and 13 reverse primers for TCR Jbeta segments was used. TCRdb limited this immuneACCESS table to in-frame rearrangements with V and J called. A share of clones is missing; checked studies link under half to unresolved V genes, and the rest is unexplained. The sample has about 130,000 clones on record, over 75% of them singletons. The top ten clones comprise under 6% of the sample. Sequences were obtained from PBMCs. The receptors here all came from a middle-aged woman in good health and CMV-seropositive.

This clone was counted a single time. This chain joins TRBV5-1 and TRBJ2-1, with a weak D call TRBD2 (6 bases). The germline V and J ends were trimmed by 1 base and 2 bases, with 13 bases remaining between them. This CDR3 has 16 residues. CDR1 SGHRS and CDR2 YFSETQ come from the germline V gene. For the CDR3, the DNA is TGCGCCAGCAGCTTGATTGTGGGGAGGACCTACAATGAGCAGTTCTTC. Protein product: CASSLIVGRTYNEQFF. Full variable domain (outside the CDR3, taken from reference TRBV5-1 and TRBJ2-1): KAGVTQTPRYLIKTRGQQVTLSCSPISGHRSVSWYQQTPGQGLQFLFEYFSETQRNKGNFPGRFSGRQFSNSRSEMNVSTLELGDSALYLCASSLIVGRTYNEQFFGPGTRLTVL.

The V call is TRBV11-2, the J call TRBJ2-7, with D maybe TRBD1 (5 bases). Trimming removed 2 bases at V and 6 bases at J, with 8 bases between. This CDR3 is built from 12 residues. Germline CDR1 and CDR2: SGHAT and FQNNGV. CDR3 DNA sequence: TGTGCCAGCAGCTTAAAAGGGGCCGAGCAGTACTTC. This sequence encodes CASSLKGAEQYF.

The chain employs TRBV25-1 and TRBJ1-6; D remains unclear. Germline lookup yields CDR1 MGHDK and CDR2 SYGVNS. The CDR3 loop spans 15 amino acids. Trimming took off 3 bases at V and 3 bases at J, with 9 bases between the two ends. CDR3 in DNA: TGTGCCAGCAGTGACGGGGTCAGCTATAATTCACCCCTCCACTTT. This encodes CASSDGVSYNSPLHF.